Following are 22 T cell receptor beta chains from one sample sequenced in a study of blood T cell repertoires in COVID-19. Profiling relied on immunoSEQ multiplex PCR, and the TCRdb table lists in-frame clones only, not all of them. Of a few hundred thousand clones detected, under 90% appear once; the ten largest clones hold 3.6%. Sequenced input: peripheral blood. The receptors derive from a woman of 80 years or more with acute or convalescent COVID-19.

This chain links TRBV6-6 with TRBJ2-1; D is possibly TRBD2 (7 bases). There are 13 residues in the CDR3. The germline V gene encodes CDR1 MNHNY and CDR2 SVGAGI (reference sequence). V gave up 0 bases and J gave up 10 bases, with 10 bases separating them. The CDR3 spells CASSYSGGGEQFF. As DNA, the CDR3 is TGTGCCAGCAGTTACTCAGGGGGGGGAGAGCAGTTCTTC.

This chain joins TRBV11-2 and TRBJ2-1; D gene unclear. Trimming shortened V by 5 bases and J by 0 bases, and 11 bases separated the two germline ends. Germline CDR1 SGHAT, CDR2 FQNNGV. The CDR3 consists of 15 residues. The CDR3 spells CASSTLPSSYNEQFF. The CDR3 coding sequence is TGTGCCAGCAGCACCCTCCCCAGCTCCTACAATGAGCAGTTCTTC.

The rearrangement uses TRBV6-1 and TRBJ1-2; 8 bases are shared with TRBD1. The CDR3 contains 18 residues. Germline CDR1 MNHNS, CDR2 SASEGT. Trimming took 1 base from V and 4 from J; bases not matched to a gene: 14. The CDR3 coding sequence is TGTGCCAGCAGTGAAGTCCGGCAGGGGGCAACCAGGGGCTATGGCTACACCTTC. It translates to CASSEVRQGATRGYGYTF.

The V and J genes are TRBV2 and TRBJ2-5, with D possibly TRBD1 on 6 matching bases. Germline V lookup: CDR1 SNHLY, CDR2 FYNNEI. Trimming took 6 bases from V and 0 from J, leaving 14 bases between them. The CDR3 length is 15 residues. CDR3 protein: CASSVTRGYQETQYF. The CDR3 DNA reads TGTGCCAGCAGCGTAACAAGGGGGTACCAAGAGACCCAGTACTTC.

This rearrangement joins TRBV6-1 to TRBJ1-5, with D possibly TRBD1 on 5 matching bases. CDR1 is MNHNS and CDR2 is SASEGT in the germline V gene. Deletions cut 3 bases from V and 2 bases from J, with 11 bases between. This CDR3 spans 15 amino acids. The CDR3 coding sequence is TGTGCCAGCAGTGAGGTCCGGGGGGGCAATCAGCCCCAGCATTTT. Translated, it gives CASSEVRGGNQPQHF.

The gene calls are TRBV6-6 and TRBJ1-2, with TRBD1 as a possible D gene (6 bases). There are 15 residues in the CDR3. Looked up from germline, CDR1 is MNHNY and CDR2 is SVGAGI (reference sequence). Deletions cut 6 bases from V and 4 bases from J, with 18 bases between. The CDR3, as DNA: TGTGCCAGCAGCCCCGAGGGGGAAGTTGGCTATGGCTACACCTTC. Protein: CASSPEGEVGYGYTF.

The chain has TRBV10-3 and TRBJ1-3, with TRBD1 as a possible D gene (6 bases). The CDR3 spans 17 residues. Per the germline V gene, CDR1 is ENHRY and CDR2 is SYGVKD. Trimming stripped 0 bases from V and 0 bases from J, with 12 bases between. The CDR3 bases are TGTGCCATCAGTGAGTCACTATGGGACAACTCTGGAAACACCATATATTTT. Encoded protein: CAISESLWDNSGNTIYF.

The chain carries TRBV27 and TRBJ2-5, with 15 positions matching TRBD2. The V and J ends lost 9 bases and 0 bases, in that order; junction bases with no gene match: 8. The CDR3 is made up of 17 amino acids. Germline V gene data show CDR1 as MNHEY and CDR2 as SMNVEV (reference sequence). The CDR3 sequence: CASRGTSGGPNQETQYF. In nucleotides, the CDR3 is TGTGCCAGTCGCGGGACTAGCGGGGGGCCCAACCAAGAGACCCAGTACTTC.

Written as DNA, the CDR3 is TGTGCCAGCAGCCAAGAGCAGGGGGCACAGATAGCATATGGCTACACCTTC. It encodes CASSQEQGAQIAYGYTF. V and J are TRBV3-1 (or the pseudogene TRBV3-2) and TRBJ1-2; 8 bases are shared with TRBD1. Germline trimming cut 0 bases from V and 5 bases from J; bases unmatched to any gene: 11. The germline gives CDR1 LGHDT, CDR2 YNNKEL (reference sequence). There are 17 residues in the CDR3.

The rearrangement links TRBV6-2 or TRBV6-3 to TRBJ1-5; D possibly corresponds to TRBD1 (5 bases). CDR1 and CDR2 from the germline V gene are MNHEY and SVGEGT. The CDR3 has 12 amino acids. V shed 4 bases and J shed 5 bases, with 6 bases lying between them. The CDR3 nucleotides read TGTGCCAGCAGTTGGGGGGATCAGCCCCAGCATTTT. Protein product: CASSWGDQPQHF.

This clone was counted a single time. Written as DNA, the CDR3 is TGTGCCAGCAGCTTGGGACAGGGGGCTGGGGGCTACACCTTC. It translates to CASSLGQGAGGYTF. V gene TRBV5-4 combines with J gene TRBJ1-2, with TRBD1 identical over 10 bases. The CDR3 extends over 14 amino acids. V was clipped by 0 bases and J by 8 bases; unmatched bases: 4. Per the germline V gene, CDR1 is SGHNT and CDR2 is YYREEE (reference sequence).

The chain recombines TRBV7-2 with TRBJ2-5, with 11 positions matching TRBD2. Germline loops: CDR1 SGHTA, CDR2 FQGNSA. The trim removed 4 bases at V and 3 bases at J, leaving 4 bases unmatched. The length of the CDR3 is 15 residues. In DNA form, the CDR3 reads TGTGCCAGCAGCTACTTACTAGCGGGAGAAGAGACCCAGTACTTC. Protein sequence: CASSYLLAGEETQYF.

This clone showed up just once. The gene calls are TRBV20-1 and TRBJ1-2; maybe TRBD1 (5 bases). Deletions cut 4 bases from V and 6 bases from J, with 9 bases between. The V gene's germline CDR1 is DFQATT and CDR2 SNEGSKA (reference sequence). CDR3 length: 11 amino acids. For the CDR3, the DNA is TGCAGTGCTACGTGGGGCCATGGCTACACCTTC. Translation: CSATWGHGYTF.

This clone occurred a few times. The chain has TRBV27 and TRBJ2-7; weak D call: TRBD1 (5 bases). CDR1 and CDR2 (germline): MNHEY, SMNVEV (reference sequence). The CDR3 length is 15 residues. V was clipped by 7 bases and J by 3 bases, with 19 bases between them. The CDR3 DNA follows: TGTGCCAGCAATAGCCAGGGAAGGTTAGGCTACGAGCAGTACTTC. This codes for CASNSQGRLGYEQYF.

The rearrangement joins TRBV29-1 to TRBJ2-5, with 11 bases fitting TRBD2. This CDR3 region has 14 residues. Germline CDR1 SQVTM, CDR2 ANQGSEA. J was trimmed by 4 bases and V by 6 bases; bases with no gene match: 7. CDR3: CSVSGLAGLETQYF. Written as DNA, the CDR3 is TGCAGCGTCTCAGGACTAGCGGGTCTAGAGACCCAGTACTTC.

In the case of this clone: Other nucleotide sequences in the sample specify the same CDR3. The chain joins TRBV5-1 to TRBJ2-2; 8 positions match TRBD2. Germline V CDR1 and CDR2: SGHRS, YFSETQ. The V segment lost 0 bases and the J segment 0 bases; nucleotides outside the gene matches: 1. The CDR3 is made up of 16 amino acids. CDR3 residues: CASSLAGGANTGELFF. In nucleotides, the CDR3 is TGCGCCAGCAGCTTGGCCGGGGGGGCGAACACCGGGGAGCTGTTTTTT.

CDR3 region: CASSSRGGTEAFF. The CDR3 nucleotides are TGTGCCAGTAGTTCTCGGGGTGGGACTGAAGCTTTCTTT. V is TRBV19 and J is TRBJ1-1; D uncertain. CDR3 size: 13 residues. V was cut by 5 bases and J by 5 bases, with 12 bases left in between. The germline V gene encodes CDR1 LNHDA and CDR2 SQIVND (reference sequence). The full variable domain, completed using reference TRBV19 and TRBJ1-1, is DGGITQSPKYLFRKEGQNVTLSCEQNLNHDAMYWYRQDPGQGLRLIYYSQIVNDFQKGDIAEGYSVSREKKESFPLTVTSAQKNPTAFYLCASSSRGGTEAFFGQGTRLTVV.

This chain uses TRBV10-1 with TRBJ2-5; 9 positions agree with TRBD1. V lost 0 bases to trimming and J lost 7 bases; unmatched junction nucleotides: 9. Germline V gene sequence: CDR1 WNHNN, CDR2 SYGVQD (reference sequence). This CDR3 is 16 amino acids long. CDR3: CASSESNDRGAWTQYF. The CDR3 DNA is TGCGCCAGCAGTGAGTCCAATGACAGGGGGGCTTGGACCCAGTACTTC.

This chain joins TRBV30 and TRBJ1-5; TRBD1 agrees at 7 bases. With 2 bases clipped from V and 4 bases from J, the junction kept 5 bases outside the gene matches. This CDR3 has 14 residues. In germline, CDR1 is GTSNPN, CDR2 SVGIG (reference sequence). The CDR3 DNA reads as TGTGCCTGGAGTCCGGGACAGCAAAATCAGCCCCAGCATTTT. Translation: CAWSPGQQNQPQHF.

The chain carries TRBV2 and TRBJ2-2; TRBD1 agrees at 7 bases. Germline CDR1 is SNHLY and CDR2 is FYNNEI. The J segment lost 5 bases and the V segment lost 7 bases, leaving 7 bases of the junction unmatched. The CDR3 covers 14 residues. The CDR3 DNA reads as TGTGCCAGCACCGAAACAGGGGCAACCGGGGAGCTGTTTTTT. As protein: CASTETGATGELFF. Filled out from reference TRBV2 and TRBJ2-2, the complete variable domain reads EPEVTQTPSHQVTQMGQEVILRCVPISNHLYFYWYRQILGQKVEFLVSFYNNEISEKSEIFDDQFSVERPDGSNFTLKIRSTKLEDSAMYFCASTETGATGELFFGEGSRLTVL.

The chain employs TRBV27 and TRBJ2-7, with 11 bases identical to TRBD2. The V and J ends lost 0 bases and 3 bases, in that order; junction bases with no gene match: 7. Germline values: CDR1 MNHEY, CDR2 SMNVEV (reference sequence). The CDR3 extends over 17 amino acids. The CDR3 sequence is CASSLSFTLAGGYEQYF. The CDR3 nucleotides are TGTGCCAGCAGTTTATCGTTTACCCTAGCGGGAGGCTACGAGCAGTACTTC.

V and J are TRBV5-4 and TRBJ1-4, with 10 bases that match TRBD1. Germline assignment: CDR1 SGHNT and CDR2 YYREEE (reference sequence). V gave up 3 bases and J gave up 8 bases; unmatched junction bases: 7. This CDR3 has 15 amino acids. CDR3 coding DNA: TGTGCCAGCAGCTCCCCCGGGACAGGGGAGGAAAAACTGTTTTTT. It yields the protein CASSSPGTGEEKLFF.